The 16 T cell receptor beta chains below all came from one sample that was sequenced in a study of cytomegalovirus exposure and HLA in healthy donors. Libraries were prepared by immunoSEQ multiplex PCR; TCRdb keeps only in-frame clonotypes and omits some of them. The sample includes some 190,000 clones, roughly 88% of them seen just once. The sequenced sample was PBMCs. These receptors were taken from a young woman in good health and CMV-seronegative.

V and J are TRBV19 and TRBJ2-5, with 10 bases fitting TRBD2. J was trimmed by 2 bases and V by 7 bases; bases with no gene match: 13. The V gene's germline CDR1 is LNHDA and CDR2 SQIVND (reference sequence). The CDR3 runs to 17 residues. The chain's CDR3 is CASMGSLAGARQETQYF. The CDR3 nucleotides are TGTGCCAGTATGGGGAGTCTAGCGGGGGCTAGACAAGAGACCCAGTACTTC.

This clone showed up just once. The CDR3 DNA is TGTGCCTGGAGTGATCAGGCCTATAATTCACCCCTCCACTTT. This codes for CAWSDQAYNSPLHF. This chain connects TRBV30 to TRBJ1-6; D gene unclear. Trimming took off 1 base at V and 2 bases at J, with 6 bases between the two ends. Germline lookup yields CDR1 GTSNPN and CDR2 SVGIG (reference sequence). This CDR3 contains 14 residues.

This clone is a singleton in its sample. In nucleotides, the CDR3 is TGCGCCAGCAGCTTGGTAGGACAGGGGGACACTGAAGCTTTCTTT. Encoded protein: CASSLVGQGDTEAFF. The chain carries TRBV5-1 and TRBJ1-1, with 10 bases that match TRBD1. The V gene end was trimmed by 0 bases and the J gene end by 3 bases; junction bases not matched to a gene: 2. The CDR3 totals 15 residues. From germline, CDR1 is SGHRS and CDR2 YFSETQ.

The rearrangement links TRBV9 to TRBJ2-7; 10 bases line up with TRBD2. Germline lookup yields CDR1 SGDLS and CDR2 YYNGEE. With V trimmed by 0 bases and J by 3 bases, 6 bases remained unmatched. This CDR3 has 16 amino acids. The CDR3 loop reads CASSVDPSGGYYEQYF. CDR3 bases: TGTGCCAGCAGCGTAGATCCTAGCGGGGGTTACTACGAGCAGTACTTC.

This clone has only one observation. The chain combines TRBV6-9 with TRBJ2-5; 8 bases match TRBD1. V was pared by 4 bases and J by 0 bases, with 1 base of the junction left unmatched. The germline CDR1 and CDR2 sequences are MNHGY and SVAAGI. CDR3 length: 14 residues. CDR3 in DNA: TGTGCCAGCAGTTCGGACAGGGACCAAGAGACCCAGTACTTC. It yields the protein CASSSDRDQETQYF.

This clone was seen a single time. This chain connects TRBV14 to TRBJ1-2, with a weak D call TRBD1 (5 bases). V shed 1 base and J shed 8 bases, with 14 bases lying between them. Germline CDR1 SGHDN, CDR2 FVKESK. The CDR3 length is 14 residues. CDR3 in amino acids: CASSQVGPRSGYTF. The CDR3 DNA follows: TGTGCCAGCAGCCAAGTGGGGCCCCGAAGCGGCTACACCTTC.

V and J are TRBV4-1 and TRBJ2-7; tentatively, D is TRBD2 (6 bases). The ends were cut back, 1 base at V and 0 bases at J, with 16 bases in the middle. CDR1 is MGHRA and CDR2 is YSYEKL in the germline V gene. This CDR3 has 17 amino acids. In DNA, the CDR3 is TGCGCCAGCAGCCAAGGGGGCGGGCGGGACTCCTCCTACGAGCAGTACTTC. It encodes CASSQGGGRDSSYEQYF.

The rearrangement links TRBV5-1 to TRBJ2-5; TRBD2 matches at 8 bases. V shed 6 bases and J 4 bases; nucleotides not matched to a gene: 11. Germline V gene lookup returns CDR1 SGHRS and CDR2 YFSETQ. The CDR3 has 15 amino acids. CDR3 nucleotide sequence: TGCGCCAGCACACCGAACGGGGGGGCCGTAGAGACCCAGTACTTC. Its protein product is CASTPNGGAVETQYF.

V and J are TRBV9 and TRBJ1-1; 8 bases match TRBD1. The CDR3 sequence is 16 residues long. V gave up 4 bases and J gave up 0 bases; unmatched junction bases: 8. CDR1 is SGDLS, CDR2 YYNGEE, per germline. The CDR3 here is CASSSDRGLMNTEAFF. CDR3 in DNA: TGTGCCAGCAGCTCCGACAGGGGCCTGATGAACACTGAAGCTTTCTTT.

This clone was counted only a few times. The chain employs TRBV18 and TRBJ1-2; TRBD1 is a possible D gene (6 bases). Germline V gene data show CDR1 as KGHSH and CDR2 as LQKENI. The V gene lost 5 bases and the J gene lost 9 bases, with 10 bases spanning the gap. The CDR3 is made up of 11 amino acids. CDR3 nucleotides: TGTGCCAGCTCATTAACAGGGAGCTACACCTTC. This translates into CASSLTGSYTF.

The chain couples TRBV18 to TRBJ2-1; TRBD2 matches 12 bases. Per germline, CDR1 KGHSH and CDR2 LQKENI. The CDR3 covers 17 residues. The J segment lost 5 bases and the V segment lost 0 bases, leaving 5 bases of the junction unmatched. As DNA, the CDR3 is TGTGCCAGCTCACCACCGGGACTAGCGGGTATAAACAATGAGCAGTTCTTC. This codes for CASSPPGLAGINNEQFF.

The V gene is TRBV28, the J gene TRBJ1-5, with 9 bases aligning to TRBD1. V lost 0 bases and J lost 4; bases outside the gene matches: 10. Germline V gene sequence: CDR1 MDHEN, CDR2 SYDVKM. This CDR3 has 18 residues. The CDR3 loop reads CASSLWSVDRGLNQPQHF. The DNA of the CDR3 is TGTGCCAGCAGTTTATGGTCCGTGGACAGGGGCCTAAATCAGCCCCAGCATTTT.

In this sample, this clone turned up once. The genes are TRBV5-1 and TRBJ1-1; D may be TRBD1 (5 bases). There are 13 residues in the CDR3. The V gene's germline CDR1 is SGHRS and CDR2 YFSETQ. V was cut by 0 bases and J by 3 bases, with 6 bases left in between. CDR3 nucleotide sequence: TGCGCCAGCAGCTTGGGACAGTACACTGAAGCTTTCTTT. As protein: CASSLGQYTEAFF.

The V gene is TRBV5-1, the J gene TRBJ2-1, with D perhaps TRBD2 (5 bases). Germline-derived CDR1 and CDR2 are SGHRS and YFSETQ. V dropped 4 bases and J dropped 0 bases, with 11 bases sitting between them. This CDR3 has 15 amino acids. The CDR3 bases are TGCGCCAGCAGCAGACGGGAACGCTCCTACAATGAGCAGTTCTTC. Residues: CASSRRERSYNEQFF.

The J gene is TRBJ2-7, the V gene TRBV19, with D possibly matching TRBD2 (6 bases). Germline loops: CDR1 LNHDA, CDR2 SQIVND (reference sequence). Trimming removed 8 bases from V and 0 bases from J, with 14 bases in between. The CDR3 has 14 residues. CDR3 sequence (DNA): TGTGCCAGTTCCTCCGGCGGGACCTCCTACGAGCAGTACTTC. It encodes CASSSGGTSYEQYF.

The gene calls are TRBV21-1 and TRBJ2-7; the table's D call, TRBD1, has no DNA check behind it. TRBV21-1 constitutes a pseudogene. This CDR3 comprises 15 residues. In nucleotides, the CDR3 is TGTGCCAGCAGCGTCCGGGACAGGAACTCCTACGAGCAGTACTTC. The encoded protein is CASSVRDRNSYEQYF.